This entry lists 26 T cell receptor beta chains sequenced from one sample in a study of blood T cell repertoires in COVID-19. Clones were sequenced by immunoSEQ multiplex PCR, and TCRdb holds only the in-frame ones, with some missing. The data contain 210,000 or so clones, 70% to 90% of them seen just once; the ten biggest clones take up around 5.9%. The sample taken for sequencing was peripheral blood. The receptors here all came from a woman in her thirties or forties who had recovered from COVID-19.

V gene TRBV9 combines with J gene TRBJ2-2, with no clear D. Germline V CDR1 and CDR2: SGDLS, YYNGEE. CDR3 length: 12 amino acids. Trimming stripped 4 bases from V and 5 bases from J, with 6 bases between. The CDR3 protein is CASSPLTGELFF. CDR3 nucleotides: TGTGCCAGCAGCCCTCTAACCGGGGAGCTGTTTTTT.

This clone has only one observation. The V call is TRBV19, the J call TRBJ2-5, with 10 bases lining up with TRBD2. The CDR3 is 17 amino acids. V trimming: 5 bases; J trimming: 4 bases; junction bases outside the gene matches: 13. Looked up from germline, CDR1 is LNHDA and CDR2 is SQIVND (reference sequence). CDR3 protein: CASSGLAGVSRGETQYF. Here the CDR3 DNA reads TGTGCCAGTAGTGGGCTAGCGGGAGTAAGTCGGGGAGAGACCCAGTACTTC.

The gene calls are TRBV27 and TRBJ2-7; TRBD1 matches at 8 bases. Per the germline V gene, CDR1 is MNHEY and CDR2 is SMNVEV (reference sequence). With V trimmed by 5 bases and J by 4 bases, 4 bases remained unmatched. The CDR3 extends over 13 amino acids. CDR3 residues: CASSARQGYEQYF. The CDR3 DNA follows: TGTGCCAGCAGTGCAAGACAGGGGTACGAGCAGTACTTC.

This chain connects TRBV11-3 to TRBJ2-2; 7 bases are a match to TRBD2. There are 16 residues in the CDR3. The ends lost 3 bases at V and 2 bases at J; junction bases unmatched: 6. The germline gives CDR1 SGHNT, CDR2 YENEEA. CDR3 sequence: CASSFGEGLNTGELFF. The CDR3 bases are TGTGCCAGCAGCTTCGGGGAGGGGCTCAACACCGGGGAGCTGTTTTTT.

This clone was recorded once. The chain is built from TRBV24-1 and TRBJ1-5, with D perhaps matching TRBD1 (6 bases). V lost 2 bases and J 7 bases, leaving 14 bases between the germline ends. The CDR3 is 15 residues long. Germline loops: CDR1 KGHDR, CDR2 SFDVKD. The CDR3 loop is CATSDSQGKGQPQHF. DNA of the CDR3: TGTGCCACCAGTGATTCACAGGGTAAAGGGCAGCCCCAGCATTTT.

The chain has TRBV30 and TRBJ2-2; D possibly corresponds to TRBD2 (5 bases). Germline assignment: CDR1 GTSNPN and CDR2 SVGIG (reference sequence). The germline V and J ends were trimmed by 0 bases and 6 bases, with 11 bases remaining between them. This CDR3 region has 14 residues. For the CDR3, the DNA is TGTGCCTGGAGTGTACAAGGGAGCGCCGGGGAGCTGTTTTTT. Its translation: CAWSVQGSAGELFF.

The chain recombines TRBV18 with TRBJ2-2; 10 bases align to TRBD2. The CDR3 totals 19 residues. The trim removed 1 base at V and 6 bases at J, leaving 14 bases unmatched. Looked up from germline, CDR1 is KGHSH and CDR2 is LQKENI. The CDR3 is CASSPLEVGASGGPGELFF. CDR3 in DNA: TGTGCCAGCTCACCACTCGAGGTTGGGGCTAGCGGGGGCCCCGGGGAGCTGTTTTTT.

This clone came up once. This chain uses TRBV27 with TRBJ1-6; 7 nucleotides line up with TRBD1. The CDR3 loop spans 14 amino acids. Germline V lookup: CDR1 MNHEY, CDR2 SMNVEV (reference sequence). Trimming cost V 6 bases and J 5 bases; bases outside gene matches: 4. The CDR3 region has the DNA TGTGCCAGCAGGACGGGACAGAATAATTCACCCCTCCACTTT. It yields the protein CASRTGQNNSPLHF.

The chain combines TRBV6-4 with TRBJ1-2; 7 bases match TRBD1. The germline gives CDR1 MRHNA, CDR2 SNTAGT. The CDR3 totals 16 residues. J lost 0 bases, V lost 3 bases, and 7 bases had no gene match. CDR3 DNA sequence: TGTGCCAGCAGTGAGGCCGGGGACAGTCCTAACTATGGCTACACCTTC. Translating gives CASSEAGDSPNYGYTF.

This chain joins TRBV18 and TRBJ1-1; 7 positions agree with TRBD1. The CDR3 covers 15 residues. Germline CDR1 reads KGHSH; CDR2 reads LQKENI. With V trimmed by 3 bases and J by 3 bases, 7 bases remained unmatched. The CDR3 bases are TGTGCCAGCTCACCTCTGACAGGGCTCGACACTGAAGCTTTCTTT. It is translated as CASSPLTGLDTEAFF.

The chain joins TRBV27 to TRBJ2-5, with 9 bases lining up with TRBD1. CDR3 size: 15 residues. CDR1 and CDR2 from the germline V gene are MNHEY and SMNVEV (reference sequence). The J segment lost 5 bases and the V segment lost 5 bases, leaving 9 bases of the junction unmatched. The CDR3 loop reads CASSPNRGRWETQYF. DNA for the CDR3: TGTGCCAGCAGTCCTAACAGGGGGCGCTGGGAGACCCAGTACTTC.

This rearrangement joins TRBV5-8 to TRBJ1-5; 7 positions agree with TRBD1. Germline lookup yields CDR1 SGHTS and CDR2 YDEGEE. V lost 4 bases, J lost 6 bases, and 10 bases stayed unmatched. The length of the CDR3 is 15 residues. The chain's CDR3 is CASSAGTVGSQPQHF. The DNA of the CDR3 is TGTGCCAGCAGCGCGGGGACAGTAGGGAGTCAGCCCCAGCATTTT.

CDR3 region: CASSISGGGVNNEQFF. The CDR3 DNA sequence: TGTGCCAGTAGTATTTCGGGGGGAGGGGTAAACAATGAGCAGTTCTTC. The chain carries TRBV19 and TRBJ2-1; 7 bases are a match to TRBD2. CDR3 length: 16 residues. Trimming removed 3 bases from V and 5 bases from J; junction bases left unmatched: 10. Per germline, CDR1 LNHDA and CDR2 SQIVND (reference sequence). Looking up the rest from reference TRBV19 and TRBJ2-1 gives the full variable domain: DGGITQSPKYLFRKEGQNVTLSCEQNLNHDAMYWYRQDPGQGLRLIYYSQIVNDFQKGDIAEGYSVSREKKESFPLTVTSAQKNPTAFYLCASSISGGGVNNEQFFGPGTRLTVL.

This clone was counted only a few times. In nucleotides, the CDR3 is TGTGCCAGCACCCTTGAACAGGGAGCGCGGGCTTTCTTT. It encodes CASTLEQGARAFF. This chain links TRBV11-1 with TRBJ1-1; D perhaps matches TRBD1 (6 bases). Germline assignment: CDR1 SGHAT and CDR2 FQDESV (reference sequence). The CDR3 has 13 amino acids. Trimming cost V 7 bases and J 11 bases, with 20 bases left between them.

The J gene is TRBJ2-5, the V gene TRBV2; TRBD2 matches 7 bases. In germline, CDR1 is SNHLY, CDR2 FYNNEI. V was pared by 8 bases and J by 4 bases, with 10 bases of the junction left unmatched. This CDR3 spans 14 amino acids. The CDR3 loop is CASGDYRSGETQYF. CDR3 sequence (DNA): TGTGCCAGCGGGGACTACCGATCGGGAGAGACCCAGTACTTC.

The chain is built from TRBV4-1 and TRBJ2-5; perhaps TRBD2 as D (6 bases). In germline, CDR1 is MGHRA, CDR2 YSYEKL. V shed 0 bases and J shed 3 bases, with 14 bases lying between them. This CDR3 is built from 16 residues. The CDR3 sequence: CASSQEIRGREETQYF. The DNA for the CDR3 is TGCGCCAGCAGCCAAGAAATCCGGGGGAGAGAAGAGACCCAGTACTTC.

The chain is built from TRBV4-1 and TRBJ1-6; weak D call: TRBD1 (6 bases). In germline, CDR1 is MGHRA, CDR2 YSYEKL. With 0 bases removed from V and 8 bases from J, the gap between germline ends came to 14 bases. There are 16 residues in the CDR3. CDR3 sequence (DNA): TGCGCCAGCAGCCAAGAGGGCAGGGGAACTGATTCACCCCTCCACTTT. Its translation: CASSQEGRGTDSPLHF.

The genes are TRBV10-3 and TRBJ1-3; 8 bases map to TRBD1. CDR1 and CDR2 (germline): ENHRY, SYGVKD. CDR3 length: 15 residues. J lost 0 bases, V lost 7 bases, and 5 bases had no gene match. The CDR3 bases are TGTGCCATCACCCGAGGACAGGGCTCTGGAAACACCATATATTTT. This gives the protein CAITRGQGSGNTIYF.

The V and J genes are TRBV7-2 and TRBJ2-3, with 12 bases matching TRBD2. Germline trimming cut 1 base from V and 4 bases from J; bases unmatched to any gene: 6. The CDR3 has 17 residues. CDR1 and CDR2 from the germline V gene are SGHTA and FQGNSA. The CDR3 nucleotides read TGTGCCAGCAGCTTAGTAGGGCTAGCGGGAGGGGCAGATACGCAGTATTTT. Amino acid sequence: CASSLVGLAGGADTQYF.

With regard to this clone: The junction departs from germline at one end; a sequencing error may be responsible. The rearrangement joins TRBV12-3 or TRBV12-4 to TRBJ2-7; 10 bases map to TRBD2. The CDR3 covers 13 residues. CDR3 sequence reads: CASSLAGEGEQYF. The CDR3 DNA sequence: TGTGCCAGCAGTCTAGCGGGAGAGGGCGAGCAGTACTTC.

V is TRBV4-1 and J is TRBJ2-3, with D uncertain. The CDR3 is 14 amino acids. The V end lost 3 bases, the J end lost 0 bases, and 7 bases lay between the germline ends. Germline lookup yields CDR1 MGHRA and CDR2 YSYEKL. This CDR3 is CASSHERSTDTQYF. CDR3 DNA sequence: TGCGCCAGCAGCCACGAGCGCAGCACAGATACGCAGTATTTT.

The chain is built from TRBV4-2 and TRBJ2-1; TRBD2 agrees at 11 bases. V lost 4 bases, J lost 2 bases, and 4 bases stayed unmatched. The CDR3 totals 16 residues. Germline V lookup: CDR1 LGHNA, CDR2 YNFKEQ. The CDR3 region is CASSPTLAGAYNEQFF. In DNA, the CDR3 is TGTGCCAGCAGCCCGACACTAGCGGGAGCCTACAATGAGCAGTTCTTC.

V gene TRBV24-1 combines with J gene TRBJ2-7; 7 bases align to TRBD1. J was trimmed by 2 bases and V by 4 bases; bases with no gene match: 10. This CDR3 contains 16 residues. The germline V gene has CDR1 KGHDR and CDR2 SFDVKD. CDR3 sequence reads: CATSEHKQGPPYEQYF. As DNA, the CDR3 is TGTGCCACCAGTGAACATAAACAGGGGCCACCCTACGAGCAGTACTTC.

The J gene is TRBJ2-3, the V gene TRBV7-7; 7 bases align to TRBD1. Germline CDR1 is SSHAT and CDR2 is FNYEAQ (reference sequence). J lost 0 bases, V lost 5 bases, and 5 bases had no gene match. This CDR3 is 15 amino acids long. The CDR3 reads CASSLTGSSTDTQYF. In DNA form, the CDR3 reads TGTGCCAGCAGCCTGACAGGGTCCAGCACAGATACGCAGTATTTT.

This chain joins TRBV6-5 and TRBJ2-1, with no clear D. This CDR3 has 12 amino acids. Trimming removed 6 bases at V and 8 bases at J, with 11 bases between. The V gene's germline CDR1 is MNHEY and CDR2 SVGAGI. CDR3 amino acids: CASRNLRYEQFF. The DNA of the CDR3 is TGTGCCAGCAGGAACTTGCGTTATGAGCAGTTCTTC.

J is TRBJ2-1 and V is TRBV5-1, with D unclear. There are 19 residues in the CDR3. The V gene's germline CDR1 is SGHRS and CDR2 YFSETQ. Trimming left V 2 bases short and J 0 bases short, with 21 bases between. Written as DNA, the CDR3 is TGCGCCAGCAGCTTTTTTTCCCACCACGAGTCACCCTCCTACAATGAGCAGTTCTTC. Translating it yields CASSFFSHHESPSYNEQFF.